The rows below give T cell receptor beta chains drawn from one sample of a study of monozygotic twins with inflammatory bowel disease. TCRdb reprocessed the 5' RACE reads and stores each CDR3 protein as one record, lacking DNA. The listing records over 200,000 distinct CDR3 sequences. Material for sequencing was blood. The receptors here all came from a human donor with ulcerative colitis or Crohn's disease, or a healthy co-twin of an affected twin (not recorded which). CDR3s include the opening cysteine and the closing phenylalanine or tryptophan.

TRBV12-3/TRBV12-4	TRBJ2-4	CASSLSFRDSQDIQYF
TRBV6-1	TRBJ2-7	CATTGQRIAYEQYF
TRBV6-5	TRBJ2-5	CASSSRLAGAETQYF
TRBV18	TRBJ1-5	CASSGQNSNQPQHF
TRBV29-1	TRBJ1-2	CSVDGGNYGYTF
TRBV7-9	TRBJ2-2	CASSLVSRPNTGELFF
TRBV9	TRBJ2-3	CASSIAGGRGDTQYF
TRBV29-1	TRBJ2-1	CSVSGGNNEQFF
TRBV5-1	TRBJ2-3	CASTVKESDTQYF
TRBV5-1	TRBJ2-1	CASSLASSGGAYNEQFF
TRBV5-1	TRBJ2-7	CASSFRDRSYEQYF
TRBV27	TRBJ2-2	CASSDSGRPRELFF